Shown below are 12 T cell receptor beta chains from a single sample sequenced in a study. TCRdb re-called the RT-PCR reads with MiXCR, one entry per CDR3 protein. The repertoire holds about 700,000 distinct CDR3 sequences, with around 14% as singletons. The sample comprised memory CD4+ T cells from blood. The receptors here all came from a female donor in good health, serving as a healthy control.

This clonotype was seen a handful of times. The genes are TRBV12-3 or TRBV12-4 and TRBJ2-2, with a possible D match to TRBD2 (5 bases). Trimming left V 0 bases short and J 8 bases short, with 13 bases between. This CDR3 region has 15 residues. The CDR3 DNA reads TGTGCCAGCAGTTTAGCGATCTCTAGCTCGGGGGAGCTGTTTTTT. It yields the protein CASSLAISSSGELFF.

There are many counts of this clonotype. The chain employs TRBV20-1 and TRBJ2-3; D perhaps matches TRBD2 (6 bases). The V end was cut by 3 bases, the J end by 4 bases, with 14 bases between. Germline V lookup: CDR1 DFQATT, CDR2 SNEGSKA (reference sequence). The CDR3 loop spans 14 amino acids. CDR3: CSARTRVMADTQYF. For the CDR3, the DNA is TGCAGTGCTAGGACTAGAGTGATGGCAGATACGCAGTATTTT.

This clonotype was found many times. This chain uses TRBV5-1 with TRBJ2-5; D is undetermined. Between the trimmed V and J ends, which lost 3 bases and 3 bases, there was a span of 3 bases. This CDR3 is 11 amino acids long. Per germline, CDR1 SGHRS and CDR2 YFSETQ. The CDR3 reads CASSYKETQYF. For the CDR3, the DNA is TGCGCCAGCAGCTACAAAGAGACCCAGTACTTC. Supplemented by reference TRBV5-1 and TRBJ2-5, the full variable domain reads KAGVTQTPRYLIKTRGQQVTLSCSPISGHRSVSWYQQTPGQGLQFLFEYFSETQRNKGNFPGRFSGRQFSNSRSEMNVSTLELGDSALYLCASSYKETQYFGPGTRLLVL.

This clonotype was detected many times. The chain couples TRBV4-2 to TRBJ2-7; D might be TRBD1 (5 bases). The CDR3 length is 15 residues. Trimming pared 0 bases from V and 2 bases from J, leaving 11 bases between. The germline V gene has CDR1 LGHNA and CDR2 YNFKEQ. CDR3 residues: CASSQDQGSAYEQYF. CDR3 sequence (DNA): TGTGCCAGCAGCCAAGATCAGGGTTCGGCCTACGAGCAGTACTTC.

Only a few counts were recorded for this clonotype. This chain connects TRBV3-1 to TRBJ1-1, with 7 bases aligning to TRBD1. The germline gives CDR1 LGHDT, CDR2 YNNKEL (reference sequence). With V trimmed by 1 base and J by 4 bases, 6 bases remained unmatched. CDR3 size: 15 residues. Here the CDR3 reads CASSQGGTARTEAFF. As DNA, the CDR3 is TGTGCCAGCAGCCAAGGAGGGACAGCACGCACTGAAGCTTTCTTT.

This clonotype appeared a few times. The CDR3 spells CSATRGDEQFF. The CDR3 DNA reads as TGCAGCGCCACAAGAGGGGATGAGCAGTTCTTC. The chain combines TRBV29-1 with TRBJ2-1; perhaps D is TRBD1 or TRBD2 (5 bases each). Per germline, CDR1 SQVTM and CDR2 ANQGSEA. Trimming pared 7 bases from V and 8 bases from J, leaving 12 bases between. The CDR3 length is 11 residues.

There are a few counts of this clonotype. The DNA for the CDR3 is TGTGCCAGCAGCGAACAGGTTGACTATGGCTACACCTTC. This encodes CASSEQVDYGYTF. The chain couples TRBV7-2 to TRBJ1-2, with D possibly TRBD1 on 5 matching bases. CDR1 and CDR2 from the germline V gene are SGHTA and FQGNSA. CDR3 size: 13 residues. Between the trimmed V and J ends, which lost 5 bases and 3 bases, there was a span of 10 bases.

The chain links TRBV5-1 to TRBJ2-5; D might be TRBD1 (8 bases). V was cut by 0 bases and J by 10 bases, with 13 bases left in between. The length of the CDR3 is 13 residues. The germline V gene encodes CDR1 SGHRS and CDR2 YFSETQ. CDR3 residues: CASSLEDREGQYF. CDR3 nucleotides: TGCGCCAGCAGCTTGGAGGACAGGGAGGGCCAGTACTTC.

The genes are TRBV12-5 and TRBJ2-2; perhaps TRBD1 as D (5 bases). Germline V CDR1 and CDR2: LGHNT, FRNRAP. The V end lost 7 bases, the J end lost 4 bases, and 13 bases lay between the germline ends. The CDR3 covers 14 residues. CDR3 residues: CASATDSSTGELFF. Here the CDR3 DNA reads TGTGCTAGTGCCACCGACAGTTCCACCGGGGAGCTGTTTTTT.

This clonotype was detected many times. The V gene is TRBV3-1, the J gene TRBJ1-4; D possibly corresponds to TRBD1 (5 bases). V lost 2 bases and J 8 bases, leaving 12 bases between the germline ends. The V gene's germline CDR1 is LGHDT and CDR2 YNNKEL (reference sequence). There are 14 residues in the CDR3. The CDR3: CASSQPDTDEKLFF. The CDR3 DNA reads as TGTGCCAGCAGCCAACCGGACACGGACGAAAAACTGTTTTTT.

The chain couples TRBV11-2 to TRBJ2-2, with TRBD2 as a possible D gene (6 bases). Per the germline V gene, CDR1 is SGHAT and CDR2 is FQNNGV. The CDR3 has 14 residues. The V end was cut by 5 bases, the J end by 3 bases, with 10 bases between. CDR3 nucleotides: TGTGCCAGCAGCACCAGCGGGTACACCGGGGAGCTGTTTTTT. Amino acid sequence: CASSTSGYTGELFF.

This clonotype was seen at least ten times. This chain links TRBV5-1 with TRBJ2-4; weak D call: TRBD1 (6 bases). Trimming took off 4 bases at V and 0 bases at J, with 26 bases between the two ends. The CDR3 has 20 residues. Germline CDR1 is SGHRS and CDR2 is YFSETQ. The CDR3 loop reads CASSDPTGSGLPLAKNIQYF. For the CDR3, the DNA is TGCGCCAGCAGCGATCCGACAGGCTCAGGCCTTCCACTAGCCAAAAACATTCAGTACTTC.